One sample yielded the 15 T cell receptor beta chains listed below, sequenced in a study of blood T cell repertoires in COVID-19. The method was immunoSEQ multiplex PCR; TCRdb's version includes in-frame clones alone and lacks a portion of them. The sample has roughly 380,000 clones; about 91% are singletons. The sample taken for sequencing was peripheral blood. The receptors were gathered from a woman in her 40s with COVID-19, enrolled during active disease.

Worth noting for this clone: Mismatch with germline at one junction end may stem from a read error. The chain links TRBV5-1 to TRBJ1-5, with 11 bases fitting TRBD1. The CDR3 has 14 amino acids. Per germline, CDR1 SGHRS and CDR2 YFSETQ. The CDR3, as DNA: TGCGCCAGCAGGTTGGGACAGGGGGATCAGCCCCAGCATTTT. This translates into CASRLGQGDQPQHF. The full variable domain, in which reference TRBV5-1 and TRBJ1-5 provide the parts outside the CDR3, is KAGVTQTPRYLIKTRGQQVTLSCSPISGHRSVSWYQQTPGQGLQFLFEYFSETQRNKGNFPGRFSGRQFSNSRSEMNVSTLELGDSALYLCASRLGQGDQPQHFGDGTRLSIL.

The CDR3 sequence is CASSPNGGGTDTQYF. The CDR3 DNA sequence: TGTGCCAGCAGCCCTAACGGGGGGGGCACAGATACGCAGTATTTT. The chain employs TRBV7-3 and TRBJ2-3; 8 positions match TRBD2. CDR3 length: 15 residues. In germline, CDR1 is SGHTA, CDR2 FQGTGA. V trimming: 5 bases; J trimming: 1 base; junction bases outside the gene matches: 5.

This rearrangement joins TRBV19 to TRBJ2-2, with 7 bases lining up with TRBD1. The V segment lost 8 bases and the J segment 1 base; nucleotides outside the gene matches: 7. CDR3 size: 15 residues. Germline V gene lookup returns CDR1 LNHDA and CDR2 SQIVND (reference sequence). This CDR3 reads CASLGGRWNTGELFF. The CDR3 DNA is TGTGCCAGTCTAGGGGGCAGATGGAACACCGGGGAGCTGTTTTTT.

The chain uses TRBV7-2 and TRBJ2-1, with 14 positions matching TRBD2. This CDR3 region has 17 residues. The ends lost 1 base at V and 8 bases at J; junction bases unmatched: 7. CDR1 and CDR2 (germline): SGHTA, FQGNSA. CDR3 sequence (DNA): TGTGCCAGCAGCTTAGGACTAGCGGGGGGGACGGCCGATGAGCAGTTCTTC. Protein: CASSLGLAGGTADEQFF.

This clone is a singleton in its sample. This chain connects TRBV9 to TRBJ2-6, with D maybe TRBD2 (5 bases). V lost 0 bases and J lost 4, with 11 bases in between. CDR1 SGDLS and CDR2 YYNGEE come from the germline V gene. The CDR3 has 16 amino acids. CDR3 sequence (DNA): TGTGCCAGCAGCGTAGGGGGAGCGGCAGGGGCCAACGTCCTGACTTTC. This gives the protein CASSVGGAAGANVLTF.

The chain couples TRBV27 to TRBJ2-7; 11 positions agree with TRBD2. There are 15 residues in the CDR3. J lost 3 bases, V lost 6 bases, and 7 bases had no gene match. CDR1 is MNHEY, CDR2 SMNVEV, per germline (reference sequence). This CDR3 is CASSPLAGGSYEQYF. For the CDR3, the DNA is TGTGCCAGCAGCCCTCTAGCGGGAGGAAGCTACGAGCAGTACTTC.

This clone came up once. The chain joins TRBV7-3 to TRBJ2-1; 9 bases agree with TRBD1. The CDR3 runs 15 residues. V lost 5 bases and J lost 9; bases outside the gene matches: 11. Germline CDR1 reads SGHTA; CDR2 reads FQGTGA. The CDR3 reads CASSPTDRGFGEQFF. CDR3 coding DNA: TGTGCCAGCAGCCCGACGGACAGGGGTTTCGGTGAGCAGTTCTTC.

This chain links TRBV21-1 with TRBJ1-2. TRBV21-1 is a known pseudogene. CDR3 length: 17 residues. The CDR3 DNA sequence: TGTGCCAGCAGCAAAATAAAACAAGGCGGAGCTAACTATGGCTACACCTTC. It yields the protein CASSKIKQGGANYGYTF.

The genes are TRBV6-5 and TRBJ2-7; 10 nucleotides agree with TRBD1. This CDR3 comprises 15 residues. The trim removed 2 bases at V and 4 bases at J, leaving 5 bases unmatched. The germline gives CDR1 MNHEY, CDR2 SVGAGI. As DNA, the CDR3 is TGTGCCAGCAGTTACCTCGGACAGGGGGTTTACGAGCAGTACTTC. As protein: CASSYLGQGVYEQYF.

In nucleotides, the CDR3 is TGCGCCAGCAGCCAAGAAGCGGGAGGGCCCGGGGAGCTGTTTTTT. Its translation is CASSQEAGGPGELFF. The V gene is TRBV4-3, the J gene TRBJ2-2; 10 nucleotides line up with TRBD2. Germline V gene data show CDR1 as LGHNA and CDR2 as YSLEER. With 0 bases clipped from V and 6 bases from J, the junction kept 1 base outside the gene matches. The CDR3 has 15 amino acids.

The rearrangement uses TRBV27 and TRBJ1-5, with D unclear. Trimming removed 1 base at V and 2 bases at J, with 6 bases between. This CDR3 comprises 14 residues. CDR1 MNHEY and CDR2 SMNVEV come from the germline V gene (reference sequence). For the CDR3, the DNA is TGTGCCAGCAGTTTATGGGGAGGCAATCAGCCCCAGCATTTT. It translates to CASSLWGGNQPQHF.

Here the CDR3 reads CASSSLGAELNEQFF. The CDR3 DNA is TGCGCCAGCAGCTCCCTAGGAGCGGAGCTTAATGAGCAGTTCTTC. The genes are TRBV5-1 and TRBJ2-1; a weak D match, TRBD2 (5 bases). The CDR3 runs 15 residues. Trimming shortened V by 3 bases and J by 7 bases, and 17 bases separated the two germline ends. Per germline, CDR1 SGHRS and CDR2 YFSETQ.

This rearrangement joins TRBV7-2 to TRBJ1-1; 8 bases align to TRBD1. Germline CDR1 reads SGHTA; CDR2 reads FQGNSA. The CDR3 runs 13 residues. The V segment lost 3 bases and the J segment 5 bases; nucleotides outside the gene matches: 2. The CDR3 sequence: CASSFRTGTEAFF. In DNA, the CDR3 is TGTGCCAGCAGCTTCAGGACAGGGACTGAAGCTTTCTTT.

Concerning this clone itself: Additional DNA sequences in this sample encode the identical CDR3. CDR3 bases: TGTGCCAGCAGTTACGCTGGGCGGGTGAACACTGAAGCTTTCTTT. Its protein product is CASSYAGRVNTEAFF. The chain recombines TRBV6-2 or TRBV6-3 with TRBJ1-1; D is undetermined. The CDR3 contains 15 residues. V shed 2 bases and J shed 0 bases, with 10 bases lying between them. CDR1 is MNHEY and CDR2 is SVGEGT in the germline V gene.

The gene calls are TRBV19 and TRBJ2-7, with D possibly TRBD1 on 7 matching bases. This CDR3 region has 13 residues. V shed 6 bases and J shed 5 bases, with 14 bases lying between them. Germline CDR1 reads LNHDA; CDR2 reads SQIVND (reference sequence). CDR3 in DNA: TGTGCCAGTAGACTACAGGGGAGGCACGAGCAGTACTTC. Encoded protein: CASRLQGRHEQYF.